The 21 T cell receptor beta chains presented below share a single source sample, sequenced in a study of T cell changes during pregnancy in multiple sclerosis (dated 2019 in TCRdb). Preparation of the library involved the immunoSEQ multiplex PCR assay. TCRdb took over this immuneACCESS table, retaining in-frame rearrangements with V and J assigned. Such tables are incomplete; in checked studies, under half of the missing clones stem from an unresolved V gene, and the remainder is unexplained. For this sample the table gives over 35,000 clones, of which 90% were detected only once. Approximately 0.49% of the sample comes from the top ten. The sample was CD4+ T cells from peripheral blood mononuclear cells, taken in the first trimester of pregnancy. The source of these receptors is a female donor in good health, enrolled as a control in a pregnancy study.

The chain employs TRBV4-3 and TRBJ1-6; the D gene is possibly TRBD1 (6 bases). The CDR3 totals 15 residues. Germline CDR1 is LGHNA and CDR2 is YSLEER. V was clipped by 8 bases and J by 9 bases, with 20 bases between them. In DNA form, the CDR3 reads TGCGCCAGCTCCTTGAACAGGGAGACGACTTCACCCCTCCACTTT. Amino acids: CASSLNRETTSPLHF.

V gene TRBV5-4 combines with J gene TRBJ2-1, with 15 bases matching TRBD2. Losses at the gene ends were 4 bases for V and 3 bases for J; bases not matched to a gene: 8. CDR1 is SGHNT, CDR2 YYREEE, per germline (reference sequence). The CDR3 covers 18 residues. The CDR3 protein is CASSPGTSGGHHYNEQFF. In DNA form, the CDR3 reads TGTGCCAGCAGCCCCGGGACTAGCGGGGGGCACCACTACAATGAGCAGTTCTTC.

The rearrangement uses TRBV6-1 and TRBJ1-1; D is uncertain. V lost 6 bases and J 1 base, leaving 6 bases between the germline ends. The germline CDR1 and CDR2 sequences are MNHNS and SASEGT. This CDR3 comprises 12 residues. DNA for the CDR3: TGTGCCAGCAGCCCTTGGAACACTGAAGCTTTCTTT. Encoded protein: CASSPWNTEAFF.

The rearrangement uses TRBV7-3 and TRBJ1-5; 7 nucleotides line up with TRBD1. Germline CDR1 reads SGHTA; CDR2 reads FQGTGA. Trimming removed 1 base from V and 6 bases from J; junction bases left unmatched: 6. The CDR3 is made up of 15 amino acids. The CDR3 loop is CASSLIDRVAQPQHF. In DNA, the CDR3 is TGTGCCAGCAGCTTAATCGACAGGGTAGCTCAGCCCCAGCATTTT.

This chain uses TRBV7-9 with TRBJ2-1, with D possibly matching TRBD2 (6 bases). The CDR3 length is 15 residues. V was cut by 2 bases and J by 5 bases, with 13 bases left in between. Germline values: CDR1 SEHNR, CDR2 FQNEAQ (reference sequence). The CDR3 sequence: CASSLMAGSDNEQFF. For the CDR3, the DNA is TGTGCCAGCAGCTTAATGGCGGGGAGCGACAATGAGCAGTTCTTC.

V gene TRBV20-1 combines with J gene TRBJ2-3; unclear D gene. Germline lookup yields CDR1 DFQATT and CDR2 SNEGSKA (reference sequence). Trimming took 5 bases from V and 6 from J, leaving 6 bases between them. The CDR3 loop spans 10 amino acids. CDR3 bases: TGCAGTGCTTTCAGGGATACGCAGTATTTT. This codes for CSAFRDTQYF.

The chain combines TRBV18 with TRBJ1-5, with 7 bases matching TRBD1. The CDR3 consists of 14 residues. Germline values: CDR1 KGHSH, CDR2 LQKENI. J lost 4 bases, V lost 6 bases, and 6 bases had no gene match. The DNA for the CDR3 is TGTGCCAGCTCCCTCGACAGGGTAAATCAGCCCCAGCATTTT. Its translation is CASSLDRVNQPQHF.

About this clone itself: The CDR3 carries no conserved terminal phenylalanine or tryptophan, so it likely arises from a read error. This chain connects TRBV5-1 to TRBJ1-1, with TRBD1 identical over 7 bases. This CDR3 region has 14 residues. V was clipped by 2 bases and J by 0 bases; unmatched bases: 1. CDR1 SGHRS and CDR2 YFSETQ come from the germline V gene. The CDR3 is CASSFGTVNTEAFL. DNA of the CDR3: TGCGCCAGCAGCTTCGGGACAGTGAACACTGAAGCTTTCCTT.

The chain couples TRBV5-5 to TRBJ1-2; TRBD1 might be the D (6 bases). Trimming left V 5 bases short and J 5 bases short, with 13 bases between. The CDR3 runs to 13 residues. Germline CDR1 and CDR2: SGHKS and YYEKEE (reference sequence). The CDR3 DNA reads TGTGCCAGCAGTCTTCAAGGGACATATGGCTACACCTTC. Translated, it gives CASSLQGTYGYTF.

The rearrangement joins TRBV18 to TRBJ2-2, with D tentatively TRBD1 (5 bases). This CDR3 comprises 18 residues. V lost 3 bases and J lost 0, with 17 bases in between. Germline V CDR1 and CDR2: KGHSH, LQKENI. The CDR3 DNA sequence: TGTGCCAGCTCACCTACCGACAGTGCAATCACGAACACCGGGGAGCTGTTTTTT. It is translated as CASSPTDSAITNTGELFF.

V and J are TRBV13 and TRBJ1-1; a weak D match, TRBD1 (6 bases). Trimming stripped 4 bases from V and 11 bases from J, with 14 bases between. The CDR3 has 12 residues. Germline CDR1 PRHDT, CDR2 FYEKMQ (reference sequence). CDR3 loop: CASSSLVRGAFF. The CDR3 DNA is TGTGCCAGCAGCTCACTGGTAAGGGGGGCTTTCTTT.

The rearrangement joins TRBV7-2 to TRBJ2-7; the D gene is possibly TRBD1 (6 bases). Deletions cut 2 bases from V and 7 bases from J, with 24 bases between. Germline V gives CDR1 SGHTA, CDR2 FQGNSA. The CDR3 is made up of 17 amino acids. The CDR3 loop is CASSLFGAGAKSDEQYF. CDR3 nucleotides: TGTGCCAGCAGCTTATTCGGGGCAGGGGCCAAATCTGATGAGCAGTACTTC.

The gene calls are TRBV7-9 and TRBJ1-2; TRBD1 aligns across 7 bases. J was trimmed by 5 bases and V by 5 bases; bases with no gene match: 8. The CDR3 extends over 14 amino acids. CDR1 and CDR2 (germline): SEHNR, FQNEAQ (reference sequence). The CDR3 loop is CASSHGDSGYGYTF. The CDR3 nucleotides read TGTGCCAGCAGCCATGGGGACAGCGGGTATGGCTACACCTTC.

The chain couples TRBV7-2 to TRBJ1-5; tentatively, D is TRBD1 (5 bases). The V end was cut by 2 bases, the J end by 6 bases, with 23 bases between. This CDR3 comprises 18 residues. Germline CDR1 SGHTA, CDR2 FQGNSA. The CDR3 DNA reads as TGTGCCAGCAGCTTAATTCCCCGGACCGGGAGGGGACGTCAGCCCCAGCATTTT. It specifies CASSLIPRTGRGRQPQHF.

The chain joins TRBV2 to TRBJ1-1; 7 nucleotides align to TRBD1. The ends lost 5 bases at V and 1 base at J; junction bases unmatched: 10. Germline V gene data show CDR1 as SNHLY and CDR2 as FYNNEI. This CDR3 has 16 amino acids. The CDR3 protein is CASSSDRVVGNTEAFF. The CDR3 coding sequence is TGTGCCAGCAGTTCTGACAGGGTCGTAGGGAACACTGAAGCTTTCTTT.

The genes are TRBV19 and TRBJ1-3; no reliable D call. Germline loops: CDR1 LNHDA, CDR2 SQIVND (reference sequence). With 4 bases removed from V and 2 bases from J, the gap between germline ends came to 12 bases. The CDR3 spans 15 residues. CDR3 coding DNA: TGTGCCAGTAGTAACCTACAGAAGCCTGGAAACACCATATATTTT. This codes for CASSNLQKPGNTIYF. Looking up the rest from reference TRBV19 and TRBJ1-3 gives the full variable domain: DGGITQSPKYLFRKEGQNVTLSCEQNLNHDAMYWYRQDPGQGLRLIYYSQIVNDFQKGDIAEGYSVSREKKESFPLTVTSAQKNPTAFYLCASSNLQKPGNTIYFGEGSWLTVV.

V usage is TRBV10-3 and J usage is TRBJ2-1; 11 nucleotides align to TRBD1. J gave up 3 bases and V 2 bases, and 3 bases lay outside the gene matches. Germline V lookup: CDR1 ENHRY, CDR2 SYGVKD. CDR3 length: 16 amino acids. The CDR3 DNA reads as TGTGCCATCAGTGAGCCCGGGACAGGGGGCTACAATGAGCAGTTCTTC. As protein: CAISEPGTGGYNEQFF.

J is TRBJ1-5 and V is TRBV18; D perhaps matches TRBD1 (6 bases). Trimming removed 4 bases at V and 9 bases at J, with 16 bases between. The CDR3 totals 14 residues. Per the germline V gene, CDR1 is KGHSH and CDR2 is LQKENI. The CDR3 sequence is CASSLDRPLGPQHF. The CDR3 bases are TGTGCCAGCTCACTTGACAGGCCTCTGGGGCCCCAGCATTTT.

The CDR3 bases are TGTGCCAGCAGACCGGACAGGGGAAACTATGGCTACACCTTC. It codes for CASRPDRGNYGYTF. The rearrangement links TRBV6-5 to TRBJ1-2, with TRBD1 matching 9 bases. The ends lost 6 bases at V and 2 bases at J; junction bases unmatched: 4. CDR1 and CDR2 from the germline V gene are MNHEY and SVGAGI. The CDR3 is made up of 14 amino acids.

The J gene is TRBJ1-5, the V gene TRBV7-8; 8 bases match TRBD1. The CDR3 is 14 residues long. Trimming removed 5 bases from V and 6 bases from J; junction bases left unmatched: 6. Germline CDR1 and CDR2: SGHVS and FQNEAQ. DNA of the CDR3: TGTGCCAGCAGCGACCGGACAGGGAGTCAGCCCCAGCATTTT. It specifies CASSDRTGSQPQHF.

The chain has TRBV10-3 and TRBJ1-5; D not certain. Germline CDR1 ENHRY, CDR2 SYGVKD. The CDR3 is made up of 14 amino acids. V lost 2 bases to trimming and J lost 0 bases, with 5 bases between them. The CDR3 here is CAISERDSNQPQHF. In DNA, the CDR3 is TGTGCCATCAGTGAGCGAGATAGCAATCAGCCCCAGCATTTT.